This T cell receptor (beta chain) comes out of a study of PD-1 blockade in classical Hodgkin lymphoma. Study-wide results and limits: In newly diagnosed patients, baseline TCR diversity was reportedly below that of healthy donors. What drove the repertoire differences, possibly disease activity or prior therapy, has not been defined. Complete responders entered with baseline diversity on par with newly diagnosed patients, the results showed.

Generated by immunoSEQ multiplex PCR, the TCRdb table keeps only in-frame clones and is missing some. This sample has about 84,000 clones, with around 86% found just once. All patients experienced relapse after autologous stem cell transplantation, and brentuximab vedotin exposure was variable. Complete response, partial response or progressive disease was each patient's best response. CDR1 is DFQATT and CDR2 is SNEGSKA in the germline V gene (reference sequence). There are 10 residues in the CDR3. On this clone: What it binds is unknown. A junction end diverges from the germline sequence, so it may reflect a read error.

The clonotype comes from a human donor with classical Hodgkin lymphoma. This specimen consisted of peripheral blood mononuclear cells (PBMCs), obtained at baseline. V is TRBV20-1 and J is TRBJ1-2; D remains unclear. CDR3 amino acids: CSARGPPRFF. Written as DNA, the CDR3 is TGCAGTGCTAGAGGACCCCCCCGGTTTTTC.